This paragraph covers one TCR beta chain sequence. Its specificity is unknown. Use of 60 Vbeta and 13 Jbeta primers characterized the PCR. Data came from immunoSEQ multiplex PCR; TCRdb stores just in-frame clones and leaves some out. In all, the sample yields approximately 50,000 clones. The data stem from a study of cytomegalovirus exposure and HLA in healthy donors. Background on the study: One earlier analysis, a look at approximately 190 million T cells, found some 110 million unique TCR beta sequences. Falling in the Caucasian-associated ancestry cluster were 81% of approximately 400 genotyped donors. General study results and limits: Most subjects' HLA-A and HLA-B alleles were reportedly predicted from TCR beta sequences.

At the time of sampling, donors were nominally healthy, though unrecorded immune exposures were likely. This receptor was identified in a man in his late teens or twenties in good health and CMV-seropositive. Sample: PBMCs.

The CDR3 sequence is CSVGGGQGADTQYF. In nucleotides, the CDR3 is TGCAGCGTTGGAGGGGGGCAGGGGGCAGATACGCAGTATTTT. The rearrangement uses TRBV29-1 and TRBJ2-3, with a weak D call TRBD1 (7 bases). CDR3 length equals 14 residues. Deletions cut 4 bases from V and 4 bases from J, with 15 bases between. In germline, CDR1 is SQVTM, CDR2 ANQGSEA.